This T cell receptor beta chain was captured by sequencing in a study of T cell repertoires and leukemia-associated antigens (dated by TCRdb to between 2017 and 2020). For the study in its entirety: Per sample, about 5.1 to 7 million read pairs and roughly 3 to 5.0 million effective reads were obtained, for approximately 16 million effective reads in total. Using in vitro peptide stimulation of healthy T cells, the study set out to figure out what antigen is recognized by a TCR Vbeta21 clone that had previously been found in CML patients.

Total RNA was extracted from the cultured T cells with TRIzol reagent. TCRbeta libraries were amplified from RNA by 5' rapid amplification of cDNA ends (5'RACE). Before sequencing, Qubit, an Agilent instrument, and quantitative PCR were used to check library concentration and integrity. Qualified libraries were sequenced on Illumina HiSeq or MiSeq by a commercial service provider. The authors processed their data as follows. TCR sequences in each sample were identified using MiXCR version 1.8.2. For a clone to count as qualified, its CDR3 had to be longer than four amino acids, its nucleotide length had to be in-frame, and the clone could not contain a stop codon. A read counted as effective if the read contained the complete CDR3 structure. RT-PCR with 24 Vbeta primers, GeneScan spectratyping, and Sanger sequencing were used to validate the expanded clones. Through fastp at Q25 and MiXCR, TCRdb rebuilt clones from the public reads, retaining in-frame beta chains. Each CDR3 protein gets just one entry, which takes the most common genes and DNA from the rows behind it. The V and J calls here are based on TCRdb, not the publication. The sample includes over 10,000 distinct CDR3 sequences, with approximately 39% observed a single time. 33% of the sample rests with the top ten.

As for this clonotype: Its antigen remains undetermined. One base away there is no much larger clone; base qualities are not given.

Points the paper makes about the study in general: The antigen specificity and function of the expanded clones were not directly tested and needed further investigation. Numbers of Vbeta genes (approximately 65), Jbeta genes (14), VDJ rearrangements and unique CDR3s did not differ significantly among the four groups.

Including the terminal cysteine and phenylalanine, the CDR3 comprises 11 residues. The sequence is cut down to CDR3 DNA, 33 bases in frame from base 1. According to the germline V gene (reference sequence), CDR1 reads GTSNPN and CDR2 reads SVGIG. The V end loses 7 bases and the J end loses 7 bases, and a stretch of 12 bases separates them. As a first step, CD3+ T cells were rested overnight at approximately 2.3 million cells/mL in RPMI 1640 lacking fetal bovine serum. Following the manufacturer's instructions, MACS immunomagnetic beads were used to pull CD3+ T cells out of the PBMCs. The chain is made from TRBV30 and TRBJ2-3; no D gene is confidently identified. The specimen sequenced was CD3+ T cells sorted from blood and cultured. The sequence came from a female donor in good health. The CDR3 protein is CALRGYNTQYF. Read as DNA, the sequence is TGTGCCTTGCGCGGTTACAATACGCAGTATTTT.